This TCR beta chain emerged from a study of cytomegalovirus exposure and HLA in healthy donors. As for the study in general: One earlier analysis, a look at about 179 million T cells, found some 100 million unique TCR beta sequences.

Germline CDR1 LNHDA, CDR2 SQIVND (reference sequence). V was trimmed by 6 bases and J by 0 bases, leaving 9 bases between them. CDR3 length: 14 amino acids. Comments on this clone: Its matching antigen is unknown.

Donors in the study were healthy people who gave bone marrow. Study-wide points: Association of a missense DCLRE1C variant with TCR beta V- and J-gene trimming was reported in a later analysis.

Primers for the PCR totalled 60 Vbeta and 13 Jbeta. Under the authors' procedure: In a later analysis, the count reached approximately 80 million unique TCR beta chains, with roughly 12 million shared. Libraries were prepared by immunoSEQ multiplex PCR; TCRdb keeps only in-frame clonotypes and omits some of them. D and trimming were read from the DNA, whereas the V and J calls and clone size are those reported in that table. There are around 230,000 clones in the sample; around 79% occur only once, and 1.8% lies in the top ten. Material for sequencing was PBMCs. The TCR comes from a male donor in good health and CMV-seronegative. The rearrangement uses TRBV19 and TRBJ1-3, with TRBD1 as a possible D gene (5 bases). DNA for the CDR3: TGTGCCAGTAGCAGTCAGGGCTCTGGAAACACCATATATTTT. Its translation: CASSSQGSGNTIYF. The whole variable domain, remainder taken from reference TRBV19 and TRBJ1-3, is DGGITQSPKYLFRKEGQNVTLSCEQNLNHDAMYWYRQDPGQGLRLIYYSQIVNDFQKGDIAEGYSVSREKKESFPLTVTSAQKNPTAFYLCASSSQGSGNTIYFGEGSWLTVV.